This T cell receptor (beta chain) appears in the sequencing data of a study of cytomegalovirus exposure and HLA in healthy donors. Both 60 Vbeta primers and 13 Jbeta primers went into the PCR. Data came from immunoSEQ multiplex PCR; TCRdb stores just in-frame clones and leaves some out. Of under 200,000 clones listed, roughly 73% are singletons. The source material was PBMCs. The sequence was collected from a male donor in good health and CMV-seronegative.

The CDR3 nucleotides are TGTGCCAGCAGTCCCCTCACAGGGTCGGGGGAGCAGTACTTC. Encoded protein: CASSPLTGSGEQYF. The V gene is TRBV27, the J gene TRBJ2-7; TRBD1 might be the D (6 bases). The CDR3 sequence is 14 residues long. Between the trimmed V and J ends, which lost 5 bases and 7 bases, there was a span of 18 bases. The germline CDR1 and CDR2 sequences are MNHEY and SMNVEV (reference sequence).